Sequencing of this T cell receptor beta chain was carried out in a study of T-cell reconstitution after alpha-beta-depleted transplantation in children. Study-wide results and caveats: Surviving recipient T cells and thymic progenitors accounted for the high day-60 TCRbeta diversity observed in some patients. Two months or so post-transplant, alpha-beta T cells reportedly derived from several hundred expanded graft clones. One year after transplant, T-cell counts and diversity came mostly from newly produced T cells.

The CDR3 runs 16 residues. CDR1 is SGHTA and CDR2 is FQGTGA in the germline V gene. V trimming: 1 base; J trimming: 7 bases; junction bases outside the gene matches: 7. For TCRbeta, the library was prepared with unique molecular identifiers. One entry per CDR3 protein, called by TCRdb with MiXCR from the PCR reads. The sample consists of fewer than 350,000 distinct CDR3 sequences, around 10% of them appearing once. As for this clonotype: The antigen is undetermined.

The input for sequencing was PBMCs, taken before TCRalphabeta/CD19-depleted stem cell transplant. V is TRBV7-3 and J is TRBJ2-4, with TRBD2 identical over 10 bases. The receptor was derived from a boy younger than two with acute myeloid leukemia, due to receive a stem cell transplant. Here the CDR3 reads CASSLRSGGAGNIQYF. For the CDR3, the DNA is TGTGCCAGCAGCTTAAGAAGCGGGGGGGCCGGGAACATTCAGTACTTC.